This T cell receptor beta chain was identified during a study of blood T cell repertoires in COVID-19. Study-level information: PBMCs, B-cell-depleted T cells, or T cells were the source of the cDNA or gDNA that made up the material.

Produced via immunoSEQ multiplex PCR; TCRdb's table is partial and in-frame only. The sample holds approximately 74,000 clones, under 85% seen once. Worth noting for this clone: The same CDR3 also results from other DNA sequences found in this sample.

This receptor was obtained from a man in his fifties or sixties with acute or convalescent COVID-19. The sample consisted of peripheral blood.

The CDR3 DNA reads as TGTGCCAGCAGCTTGGGACAGGGAACGGGAGGTGGGGGGGCCAACGTCCTGACTTTC. Its protein product is CASSLGQGTGGGGANVLTF. V is TRBV11-3 and J is TRBJ2-6; the match to TRBD1 covers 9 bases. Germline assignment: CDR1 SGHNT and CDR2 YENEEA. J was trimmed by 4 bases and V by 3 bases; bases with no gene match: 13. The CDR3 runs to 19 residues.